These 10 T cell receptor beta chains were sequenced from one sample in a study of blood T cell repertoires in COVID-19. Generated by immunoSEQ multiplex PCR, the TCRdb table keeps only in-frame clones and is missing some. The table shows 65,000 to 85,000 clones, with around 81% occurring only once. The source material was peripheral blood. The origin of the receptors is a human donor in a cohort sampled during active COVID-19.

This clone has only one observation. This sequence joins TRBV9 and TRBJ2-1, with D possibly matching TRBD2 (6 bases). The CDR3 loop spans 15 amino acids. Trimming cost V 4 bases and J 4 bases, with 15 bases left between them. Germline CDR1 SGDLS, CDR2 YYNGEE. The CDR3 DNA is TGTGCCAGCAGCTCCCGGGACTCCTCGTACAATGAGCAGTTCTTC. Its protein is CASSSRDSSYNEQFF.

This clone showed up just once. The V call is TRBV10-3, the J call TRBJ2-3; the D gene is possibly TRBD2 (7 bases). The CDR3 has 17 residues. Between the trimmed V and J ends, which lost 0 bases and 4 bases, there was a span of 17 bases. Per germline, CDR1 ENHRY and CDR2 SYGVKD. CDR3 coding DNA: TGTGCCATCAGTGAGTCGACTCGGGCGGGGGCTTCAGATACGCAGTATTTT. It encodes CAISESTRAGASDTQYF.

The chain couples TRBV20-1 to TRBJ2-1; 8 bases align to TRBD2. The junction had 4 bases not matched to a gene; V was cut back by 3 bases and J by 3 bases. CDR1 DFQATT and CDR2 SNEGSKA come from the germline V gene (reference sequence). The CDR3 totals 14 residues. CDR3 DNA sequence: TGCAGTGCTAGTTTAGCGGGAAACTACAATGAGCAGTTCTTC. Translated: CSASLAGNYNEQFF.

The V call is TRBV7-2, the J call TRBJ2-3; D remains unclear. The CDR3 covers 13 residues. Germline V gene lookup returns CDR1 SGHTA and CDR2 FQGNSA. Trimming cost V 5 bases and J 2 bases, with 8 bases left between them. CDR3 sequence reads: CASSPELTDTQYF. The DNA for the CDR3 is TGTGCCAGCAGCCCCGAACTCACAGATACGCAGTATTTT.

The chain's CDR3 is CAWSVRTGPSGNIQYF. The CDR3 DNA reads as TGTGCCTGGAGTGTTCGGACAGGTCCTTCGGGAAACATTCAGTACTTC. The genes are TRBV30 and TRBJ2-4; 7 bases map to TRBD1. CDR3 length equals 16 residues. Germline CDR1 reads GTSNPN; CDR2 reads SVGIG (reference sequence). V gave up 0 bases and J gave up 6 bases; unmatched junction bases: 11.

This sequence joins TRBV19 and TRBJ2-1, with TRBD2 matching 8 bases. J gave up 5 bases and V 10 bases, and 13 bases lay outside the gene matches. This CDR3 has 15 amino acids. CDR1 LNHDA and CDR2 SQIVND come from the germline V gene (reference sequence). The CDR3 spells CATTSPLAGDNEQFF. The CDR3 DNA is TGTGCCACCACGTCTCCTCTAGCGGGTGACAATGAGCAGTTCTTC.

The CDR3 protein is CASSLDQGTSAFF. The CDR3 DNA reads TGCGCCAGCAGCTTGGACCAGGGAACGTCAGCTTTCTTT. The rearrangement links TRBV5-1 to TRBJ1-1, with a weak D call TRBD1 (5 bases). This CDR3 is 13 amino acids long. The V gene lost 0 bases and the J gene lost 10 bases, with 13 bases spanning the gap. CDR1 is SGHRS, CDR2 YFSETQ, per germline. Full variable domain (missing parts from reference TRBV5-1 and TRBJ1-1): KAGVTQTPRYLIKTRGQQVTLSCSPISGHRSVSWYQQTPGQGLQFLFEYFSETQRNKGNFPGRFSGRQFSNSRSEMNVSTLELGDSALYLCASSLDQGTSAFFGQGTRLTVV.

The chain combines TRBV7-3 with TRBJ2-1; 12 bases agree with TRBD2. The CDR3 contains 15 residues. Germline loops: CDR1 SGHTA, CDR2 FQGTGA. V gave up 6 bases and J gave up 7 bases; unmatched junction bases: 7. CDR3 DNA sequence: TGTGCCAGCAGTTCTAGCGGGGGGGAGTGGAATGAGCAGTTCTTC. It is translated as CASSSSGGEWNEQFF.

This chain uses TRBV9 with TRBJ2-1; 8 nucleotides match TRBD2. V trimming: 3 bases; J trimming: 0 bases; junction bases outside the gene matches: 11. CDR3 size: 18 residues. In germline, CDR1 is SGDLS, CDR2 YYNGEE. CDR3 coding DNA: TGTGCCAGCAGCGAGAACCCATCACTAGCGGACTCCTACAATGAGCAGTTCTTC. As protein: CASSENPSLADSYNEQFF.

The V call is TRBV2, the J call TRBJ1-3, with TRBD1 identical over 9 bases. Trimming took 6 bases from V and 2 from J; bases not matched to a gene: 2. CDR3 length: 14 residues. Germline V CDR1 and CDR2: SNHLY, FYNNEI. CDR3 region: CASSGDRAGNTIYF. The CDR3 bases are TGTGCCAGCAGCGGGGACAGGGCTGGAAACACCATATATTTT.